The entry that follows covers one T cell receptor beta chain sequence. J gave up 4 bases and V 4 bases, and 13 bases lay outside the gene matches. The CDR3 length is 17 residues. CDR1 and CDR2 (germline): LGHDT, YNNKEL (reference sequence). In the authors' methods: By means of reference gene primer amplification, nucleated cell counts were estimated. Some clones are missing from TCRdb's copy, which holds only in-frame ones; the method was immunoSEQ multiplex PCR. From that table come the V and J calls and clone size; the DNA was used to work out D and trimming. This sample carries tens of thousands of clones, around 82% of them seen once, and the ten largest clones take around two fifths. This sample stems from a study of blood T cell repertoires in COVID-19. Background on the study: COVID-19 samples collected from the United States, Italy and Spain covered acute and convalescent phases. From T cells, B-cell-depleted T cells, or PBMCs came the material, which was cDNA or gDNA.

The clonotype was recovered from an elderly woman with active or convalescent COVID-19. This chain joins TRBV3-1 (or the pseudogene TRBV3-2) and TRBJ2-7, with 10 bases identical to TRBD1. The sample consisted of peripheral blood. The CDR3 here is CASSPGQGSPRAYEQYF. Here the CDR3 DNA reads TGTGCCAGCAGCCCGGGACAGGGGTCGCCTCGAGCTTACGAGCAGTACTTC.